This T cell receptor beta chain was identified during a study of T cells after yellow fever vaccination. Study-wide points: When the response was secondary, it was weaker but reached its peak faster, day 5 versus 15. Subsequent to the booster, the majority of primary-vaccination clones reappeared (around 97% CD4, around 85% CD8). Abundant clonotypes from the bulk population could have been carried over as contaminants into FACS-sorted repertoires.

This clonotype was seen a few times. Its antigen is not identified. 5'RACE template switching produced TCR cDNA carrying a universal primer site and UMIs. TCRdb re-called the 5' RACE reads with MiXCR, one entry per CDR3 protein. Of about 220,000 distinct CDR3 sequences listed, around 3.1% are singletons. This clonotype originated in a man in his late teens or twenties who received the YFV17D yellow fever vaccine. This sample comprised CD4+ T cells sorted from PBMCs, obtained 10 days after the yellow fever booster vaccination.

The chain's CDR3 is CASSQALAGRTGELFF. Here the CDR3 DNA reads TGCGCCAGCAGCCAAGCACTAGCGGGGCGCACCGGGGAGCTGTTTTTT. This chain joins TRBV4-3 and TRBJ2-2; 10 bases map to TRBD2. This CDR3 has 16 residues. Trimming cost V 1 base and J 4 bases; bases outside gene matches: 3. Germline V gene sequence: CDR1 LGHNA, CDR2 YSLEER.